These 13 T cell receptor beta chains were sequenced from one sample in a study of T cell clonality in common variable immunodeficiency. Profiled with immunoSEQ multiplex PCR; TCRdb holds only in-frame clones, not every one. The specimen has some 40,000 clones, none found just once. Sequencing input: peripheral blood mononuclear cells. The receptors stem from a person aged 18-70 years in good health.

Many counts were recorded for this clone. The read falls 3 residues short of the CDR3 end, and the missing part is taken from the germline J gene. J is TRBJ2-7 and V is TRBV18, with D tentatively TRBD2 (6 bases). Germline values: CDR1 KGHSH, CDR2 LQKENI. The ends were cut back, 2 bases at V and 6 bases at J, with 17 bases in the middle. This CDR3 region has 15 residues. The CDR3 here is CASSPMGGEQSEQYF. The sequenced part of the CDR3 DNA is TGTGCCAGCTCACCAATGGGGGGAGAACAGTCCGAG.

This clone was detected many times. CDR3: CASSSWTSSYNEQFF. The part of the CDR3 DNA that was read is TGTGCCAGCAGTTCATGGACTAGCTCCTACAATGAG. The chain is built from TRBV28 and TRBJ2-1, with 7 bases identical to TRBD2. The read falls 3 residues short of the CDR3 end, and the missing part is taken from the germline J gene. This CDR3 has 15 residues. Germline V lookup: CDR1 MDHEN, CDR2 SYDVKM. V trimming: 4 bases; J trimming: 0 bases; junction bases outside the gene matches: 3. Together with reference TRBV28 and TRBJ2-1, the CDR3 gives the full variable domain: DVKVTQSSRYLVKRTGEKVFLECVQDMDHENMFWYRQDPGLGLRLIYFSYDVKMKEKGDIPEGYSVSREKKERFSLILESASTNQTSMYLCASSSWTSSYNEQFFGPGTRLTVL.

This clone was detected only a few times. The read finishes 3 residues shy of the CDR3 end, and the germline J gene is used to complete it. The V call is TRBV6-4, the J call TRBJ2-3; 8 bases map to TRBD2. Germline CDR1 reads MRHNA; CDR2 reads SNTAGT. The V and J ends lost 5 bases and 4 bases, in that order; junction bases with no gene match: 5. The CDR3 contains 14 residues. CDR3 bases read: TGTGCCAGCAGTAGCGGGAGCGAGGCAGATACG. Encoded protein: CASSSGSEADT. The whole CDR3 protein is CASSSGSEADTQYF.

Worth noting for this clone: Sequencing ends 3 residues short of the CDR3 end; the germline J gene provides the rest. The V and J genes are TRBV2 and TRBJ1-1; tentative D call: TRBD1 (6 bases). The CDR3 loop spans 13 amino acids. V shed 11 bases and J shed 0 bases, with 13 bases lying between them. Germline CDR1 SNHLY, CDR2 FYNNEI. The CDR3 spells CAGGGQMNTEAFF. The covered CDR3 bases are TGTGCCGGCGGGGGACAAATGAACACTGAA.

In its sample, this clone was seen a few times. A single base separates this from a much larger clone, so it may be a read error. The sequence runs out 3 residues before the end of the CDR3; the remainder is reconstructed from the germline J gene. The chain combines TRBV6-1 with TRBJ1-4, with 10 bases aligning to TRBD1. There are 17 residues in the CDR3. Germline CDR1 reads MNHNS; CDR2 reads SASEGT. The chain's CDR3 is CASSETTGGVQNSPLFF. The CDR3 bases that were read are TGTGCCAGCAGTGAAACGACAGGGGGCGTTCAGAATTCACCA.

This clone was found many times. The sequenced fragment ends 3 residues before the CDR3 boundary, so the rest is inferred from the germline J gene. The chain employs TRBV20-1 and TRBJ1-1; TRBD1 agrees at 9 bases. Germline CDR1 reads DFQATT; CDR2 reads SNEGSKA (reference sequence). The CDR3 is made up of 16 amino acids. J lost 4 bases, V lost 3 bases, and 12 bases had no gene match. The sequenced part of the CDR3 DNA is TGCAGTGCTAGGCGCCCGGACAGGGGATGGAGCACTGAA. This encodes CSARRPDRGWSTE. The full CDR3 protein reads CSARRPDRGWSTEAFF.

This clone was picked up many times. The observed sequence ends 3 residues before the CDR3 terminus, with the missing tail filled in from the germline J gene. The chain couples TRBV28 to TRBJ2-7; TRBD1 matches at 7 bases. The junction had 2 bases not matched to a gene; V was cut back by 5 bases and J by 1 base. This CDR3 contains 13 residues. Germline CDR1 reads MDHEN; CDR2 reads SYDVKM. CDR3 residues: CASSPGQSYEQYF. The sequenced CDR3 bases are TGTGCCAGCAGTCCGGGACAGTCCTACGAG. Combining the CDR3 with reference TRBV28 and TRBJ2-7 gives the whole variable domain DVKVTQSSRYLVKRTGEKVFLECVQDMDHENMFWYRQDPGLGLRLIYFSYDVKMKEKGDIPEGYSVSREKKERFSLILESASTNQTSMYLCASSPGQSYEQYFGPGTRLTVT.

This clone was seen at least ten times. Read data end 3 residues before the CDR3 end; the end is taken from the germline J gene. The gene calls are TRBV7-2 and TRBJ2-2, with D uncertain. V was clipped by 2 bases and J by 4 bases, with 8 bases between them. This CDR3 has 14 amino acids. Germline CDR1 reads SGHTA; CDR2 reads FQGNSA. Here the CDR3 reads CASSLSLRTGELFF. The covered CDR3 bases are TGTGCCAGCAGCTTAAGCCTCCGCACCGGGGAG.

This clone has a handful of counts. A much larger clone differs from this one at a single base, so this may be a read error. Sequencing ends 3 residues short of the CDR3 end; the germline J gene provides the rest. Different DNA sequences within this sample yield the same CDR3. The rearrangement links TRBV6-1 to TRBJ1-3; weak D call: TRBD1 (5 bases). This CDR3 contains 18 residues. Germline V gene sequence: CDR1 MNHNS, CDR2 SASEGT. The CDR3 sequence: CASSEELGPYYSGNTIYF. CDR3 DNA, as far as it was read: TGTGCCAGCAGTGAAGAATTGGGGCCTTATTACTCTGGAAACACG.

This clone was seen ten or more times. This chain's CDR3 is CAIRPDRTSGANVLTF. CDR3 bases read: TGTGCCATCAGACCCGACAGAACCTCTGGGGCCAACGTC. The gene calls are TRBV10-3 and TRBJ2-6, with D tentatively TRBD1 (5 bases). The read is 3 residues too short to cover the CDR3 end, so that end is filled in from the germline J gene. The V end was cut by 6 bases, the J end by 0 bases, with 12 bases between. Germline CDR1 is ENHRY and CDR2 is SYGVKD. The CDR3 spans 16 residues.

This clone was counted many times. The CDR3 goes on 3 residues after the read ends, and that part is filled in from the germline J gene. V and J are TRBV4-2 and TRBJ2-7; D is ambiguous. The CDR3 spans 12 residues. The ends were cut back, 4 bases at V and 5 bases at J, with 9 bases in the middle. Germline values: CDR1 LGHNA, CDR2 YNFKEQ. The sequenced part of the CDR3 DNA is TGTGCCAGCAGCCCCCGAGGTCACGAG. Amino acid sequence: CASSPRGHE. The whole CDR3 protein is CASSPRGHEQYF.

Many counts were recorded for this clone. The sequenced fragment ends 3 residues before the CDR3 boundary, so the rest is inferred from the germline J gene. This chain joins TRBV6-1 and TRBJ2-7; TRBD2 might be the D (6 bases). The V end lost 4 bases, the J end lost 0 bases, and 16 bases lay between the germline ends. CDR3 length: 16 residues. CDR1 is MNHNS, CDR2 SASEGT, per germline. The CDR3 protein is CASSVWRAGSSYEQYF. Incomplete CDR3 DNA: TGTGCCAGCAGTGTATGGAGGGCGGGGAGCTCCTACGAG.

A note on this clone: The read terminates 3 residues ahead of where the CDR3 ends, so the germline J gene completes it. The chain recombines TRBV7-2 with TRBJ2-2; D call uncertain. Germline CDR1 and CDR2: SGHTA and FQGNSA. The CDR3 has 14 residues. The CDR3 DNA, read in part, is TGTGCCAGCAGCCTAATGGCAACTAATGAAAAG. Protein product: CASSLMATNEK. The CDR3 as a whole reads CASSLMATNEKLFF. The full variable domain, completed using reference TRBV7-2 and TRBJ2-2, is GAGVSQSPSNKVTEKGKDVELRCDPISGHTALYWYRQSLGQGLEFLIYFQGNSAPDKSGLPSDRFSAERTGGSVSTLTIQRTQQEDSAVYLCASSLMATNEKLFFGEGSRLTVL.